This TCR beta chain is from a study of cytomegalovirus exposure and HLA in healthy donors. Amplification used 60 Vbeta primers and 13 Jbeta primers. The table came from immunoSEQ multiplex PCR; TCRdb's copy has only in-frame clones and leaves some out. The data show some 110,000 clones, with approximately 72% seen just once and roughly 2.1% held by the top ten. Trimming at V came to 0 bases and at J to 5 bases, leaving 2 bases not matched to a gene. Germline CDR1 SGHRS, CDR2 YFSETQ. The CDR3 loop spans 14 amino acids. The chain is built from TRBV5-1 and TRBJ2-4; 7 positions agree with TRBD1. This clonotype was sampled from a man between 25 and 39 years old in good health and CMV-seronegative. Source material: PBMCs. The CDR3 spells CASSLGGTENIQYF. CDR3 DNA: TGCGCCAGCAGCTTGGGGGGGACAGAAAACATTCAGTACTTC.